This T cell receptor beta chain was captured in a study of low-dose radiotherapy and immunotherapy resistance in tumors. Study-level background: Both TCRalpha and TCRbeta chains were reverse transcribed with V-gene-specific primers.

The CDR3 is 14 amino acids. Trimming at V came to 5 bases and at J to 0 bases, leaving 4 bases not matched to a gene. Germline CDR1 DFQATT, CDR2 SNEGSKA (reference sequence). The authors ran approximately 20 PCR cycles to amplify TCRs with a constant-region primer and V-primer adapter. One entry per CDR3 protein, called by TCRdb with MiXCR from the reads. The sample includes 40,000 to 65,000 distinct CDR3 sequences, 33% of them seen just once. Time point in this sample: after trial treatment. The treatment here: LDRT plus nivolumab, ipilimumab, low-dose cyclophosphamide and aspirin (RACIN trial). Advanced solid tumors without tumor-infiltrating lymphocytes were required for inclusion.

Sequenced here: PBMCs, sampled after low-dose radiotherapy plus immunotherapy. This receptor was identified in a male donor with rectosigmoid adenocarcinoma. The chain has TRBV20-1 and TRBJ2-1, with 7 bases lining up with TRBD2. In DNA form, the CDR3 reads TGCAGTGCTGCCCCGGGAGGCTCCTACAATGAGCAGTTCTTC. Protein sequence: CSAAPGGSYNEQFF.